Listed here are 23 T cell receptor beta chains from one sample, sequenced in a study of Graves' ophthalmopathy and Graves' hyperthyroidism. TCR beta CDR3 amplification used RNA transcripts. First-round RT-PCR relied on HTBI primers, and a second-round multiplex PCR came next. Each CDR3 protein gets one entry after TCRdb re-called the multiplex PCR reads with MiXCR. The sample has more than 300,000 distinct CDR3 sequences, roughly 17% seen once. Material: peripheral blood. The receptor set was obtained from an adult woman with stable Graves' hyperthyroidism.

The sample holds many counts of this clonotype. The chain joins TRBV12-3 or TRBV12-4 to TRBJ1-6; D unclear. The CDR3 is 15 residues long. Trimming shortened V by 5 bases and J by 10 bases, and 18 bases separated the two germline ends. The CDR3 DNA reads as TGTGCCAGCAGTGCTAAACAAAGAGGGAAGTCACCCCTCCACTTT. It is translated as CASSAKQRGKSPLHF.

V usage is TRBV24-1 and J usage is TRBJ2-2; 10 nucleotides match TRBD2. The CDR3 runs 16 residues. Per germline, CDR1 KGHDR and CDR2 SFDVKD. J gave up 6 bases and V 3 bases, and 6 bases lay outside the gene matches. CDR3 coding DNA: TGTGCCACCAGTGATCCCAGCGGGAGGGTCGCCGGGGAGCTGTTTTTT. Amino acids: CATSDPSGRVAGELFF.

This clonotype was seen at least ten times. The CDR3 is CASSKIRQDRAYEQYF. CDR3 bases: TGTGCCAGTTCGAAAATTCGACAGGACCGCGCCTACGAGCAGTACTTC. This chain joins TRBV6-1 and TRBJ2-7, with a possible D match to TRBD1 (6 bases). The germline CDR1 and CDR2 sequences are MNHNS and SASEGT. Trimming left V 9 bases short and J 2 bases short, with 23 bases between. This CDR3 region has 16 residues.

Ten or more counts support this clonotype. The V gene is TRBV27, the J gene TRBJ1-5; D might be TRBD1 (5 bases). V was clipped by 1 base and J by 7 bases, with 17 bases between them. In germline, CDR1 is MNHEY, CDR2 SMNVEV (reference sequence). This CDR3 region has 16 residues. The CDR3 loop is CASSLFSVQGQQPQHF. DNA for the CDR3: TGTGCCAGCAGTTTATTTTCGGTGCAGGGCCAACAGCCCCAGCATTTT.

This clonotype was seen at least ten times. The chain has TRBV16 and TRBJ2-7; D may be TRBD1 or TRBD2 (5 bases each). With 3 bases removed from V and 4 bases from J, the gap between germline ends came to 13 bases. The CDR3 consists of 14 residues. Germline CDR1 is KGHSY and CDR2 is FQNENV. The CDR3 sequence: CASSHLEGPYEQYF. DNA for the CDR3: TGTGCCAGCAGCCACTTAGAGGGGCCGTACGAGCAGTACTTC.

The J gene is TRBJ2-7, the V gene TRBV6-2 or TRBV6-3, with D uncertain. V was shortened by 2 bases and J by 6 bases, with 11 bases between the two germline ends. CDR3 length equals 13 residues. Per germline, CDR1 MNHEY and CDR2 SVGEGT. The CDR3 bases are TGTGCCAGCAGTTACGCAGAAGGCGGCGAGCAGTACTTC. Translated, it gives CASSYAEGGEQYF.

This clonotype was found many times. The J gene is TRBJ2-2, the V gene TRBV11-2; 10 positions match TRBD2. This CDR3 has 15 amino acids. The germline gives CDR1 SGHAT, CDR2 FQNNGV. J gave up 6 bases and V 5 bases, and 6 bases lay outside the gene matches. The CDR3 nucleotides are TGTGCCAGCAGCCCCCTAGCGGGAGATGCCGGGGAGCTGTTTTTT. This sequence encodes CASSPLAGDAGELFF.

In its sample, this clonotype was seen many times. The chain links TRBV5-6 to TRBJ1-1; TRBD1 might be the D (5 bases). Trimming removed 7 bases at V and 6 bases at J, with 19 bases between. The V gene's germline CDR1 is SGHDT and CDR2 YYEEEE. The CDR3 runs to 14 residues. In DNA form, the CDR3 reads TGTGCCAGCTTACGCTGGGGGGAATCCTCTGAAGCTTTCTTT. Amino acid sequence: CASLRWGESSEAFF.

This clonotype was picked up many times. V and J are TRBV20-1 and TRBJ2-5; 8 nucleotides align to TRBD2. Germline trimming cut 6 bases from V and 1 base from J; bases unmatched to any gene: 7. The CDR3 is 14 residues long. Germline V gene sequence: CDR1 DFQATT, CDR2 SNEGSKA (reference sequence). The CDR3 nucleotides read TGCAGTGCAGGGTTAGCGGGGTTCCAAGAGACCCAGTACTTC. Its protein is CSAGLAGFQETQYF.

The rearrangement links TRBV18 to TRBJ2-7, with D unresolved. The CDR3 is 14 residues long. The germline CDR1 and CDR2 sequences are KGHSH and LQKENI. V was cut by 3 bases and J by 0 bases, with 9 bases left in between. CDR3 region: CASSPQVSSYEQYF. The CDR3 bases are TGTGCCAGCTCACCTCAGGTGAGCTCCTACGAGCAGTACTTC.

This clonotype was observed at least ten times. The CDR3 nucleotides read TGTGCCAGCAGTGAAGCTTGGAGGGGGTCGGCCCAGCATTTT. Protein: CASSEAWRGSAQHF. The chain recombines TRBV6-1 with TRBJ1-5; weak D call: TRBD1 (6 bases). The CDR3 is 14 residues long. Trimming left V 0 bases short and J 11 bases short, with 14 bases between. Germline V gene sequence: CDR1 MNHNS, CDR2 SASEGT.

This clonotype has at least ten counts. V and J are TRBV2 and TRBJ2-4, with D hard to call. The germline V gene has CDR1 SNHLY and CDR2 FYNNEI. Trimming cost V 8 bases and J 1 base, with 21 bases left between them. This CDR3 contains 17 residues. CDR3 sequence: CASYVGRFTSAKNIQYF. DNA of the CDR3: TGTGCCAGCTATGTGGGCAGGTTCACCTCGGCCAAAAACATTCAGTACTTC.

The sample holds many counts of this clonotype. V gene TRBV19 combines with J gene TRBJ1-1, with TRBD1 as a possible D gene (5 bases). V was clipped by 6 bases and J by 5 bases, with 10 bases between them. Germline V gives CDR1 LNHDA, CDR2 SQIVND (reference sequence). The CDR3 is made up of 12 amino acids. CDR3 DNA sequence: TGTGCCAGTAGATACCAGGGTACTGAAGCTTTCTTT. Its translation: CASRYQGTEAFF.

The rearrangement joins TRBV6-1 to TRBJ2-2; D is uncertain. Germline CDR1 reads MNHNS; CDR2 reads SASEGT. V dropped 6 bases and J dropped 4 bases, with 18 bases sitting between them. This CDR3 region has 16 residues. This chain's CDR3 is CASSSPSSVFTGELFF. CDR3 sequence (DNA): TGTGCCAGCAGCTCACCCTCCAGTGTGTTCACCGGGGAGCTGTTTTTT.

This clonotype was found many times. The rearrangement uses TRBV7-8 and TRBJ2-7; TRBD2 is a possible D gene (5 bases). The CDR3 totals 15 residues. Germline V lookup: CDR1 SGHVS, CDR2 FQNEAQ. V was trimmed by 1 base and J by 7 bases, leaving 17 bases between them. CDR3 region: CASSLERSRGVEQYF. CDR3 bases: TGTGCCAGCAGCTTAGAGCGCTCCCGGGGAGTGGAGCAGTACTTC.

This clonotype has a count of ten or more. The junction and the germline gene differ at one end; a read error may be behind it. V gene TRBV6-2 or TRBV6-3 combines with J gene TRBJ1-1; the D gene is possibly TRBD1 (5 bases). Germline CDR1 is MNHEY and CDR2 is SVGEGT. This CDR3 spans 13 amino acids. CDR3 sequence reads: CASSGQLNTEVFF. In DNA form, the CDR3 reads TGTGCCAGCAGCGGACAATTGAACACTGAAGTTTTCTTT.

This clonotype was counted at least ten times. The chain recombines TRBV28 with TRBJ1-5; TRBD1 might be the D (5 bases). V lost 1 base to trimming and J lost 3 bases, with 7 bases between them. The CDR3 is made up of 14 amino acids. The germline V gene encodes CDR1 MDHEN and CDR2 SYDVKM. The CDR3 loop is CASSLLTANQPQHF. In DNA form, the CDR3 reads TGTGCCAGCAGTTTATTGACAGCCAATCAGCCCCAGCATTTT.

The CDR3, as DNA: TGTGCCAGCAGCTTAGTTGGGACCCAGTACTTC. Its translation is CASSLVGTQYF. This chain uses TRBV7-2 with TRBJ2-5; D is undetermined. The length of the CDR3 is 11 residues. In germline, CDR1 is SGHTA, CDR2 FQGNSA. Trimming took 1 base from V and 7 from J, leaving 4 bases between them.

The V call is TRBV28, the J call TRBJ1-1; D ambiguous. The CDR3 totals 14 residues. The V end was cut by 3 bases, the J end by 1 base, with 9 bases between. Germline V CDR1 and CDR2: MDHEN, SYDVKM. CDR3 protein: CASSFPPGNTEAFF. The DNA of the CDR3 is TGTGCCAGCAGTTTTCCTCCGGGGAACACTGAAGCTTTCTTT.

Ten or more counts support this clonotype. This chain links TRBV9 with TRBJ1-5, with 9 bases identical to TRBD1. The CDR3 length is 14 residues. V shed 3 bases and J 7 bases; nucleotides not matched to a gene: 5. The V gene's germline CDR1 is SGDLS and CDR2 YYNGEE. The CDR3 sequence is CASSAGQGGQPQHF. CDR3 coding DNA: TGTGCCAGCAGCGCGGGACAGGGAGGCCAGCCCCAGCATTTT.

This clonotype was recorded many times. The chain carries TRBV12-3 or TRBV12-4 and TRBJ1-6; the D gene is possibly TRBD1 (6 bases). The CDR3 covers 13 residues. V was clipped by 5 bases and J by 15 bases, with 17 bases between them. CDR3 sequence reads: CASSPTTGQGLHF. As DNA, the CDR3 is TGTGCCAGCAGTCCTACGACAGGCCAAGGCCTCCACTTT.

The chain recombines TRBV12-3 or TRBV12-4 with TRBJ2-7; maybe TRBD1 (5 bases). Trimming removed 1 base at V and 7 bases at J, with 11 bases between. The CDR3 is 13 residues long. CDR3 loop: CASSLGGLGEQYF. The CDR3 DNA reads as TGTGCCAGCAGTTTAGGGGGCCTCGGGGAGCAGTACTTC.

This clonotype occurred many times. The chain links TRBV27 to TRBJ2-7, with TRBD1 matching over 12 bases. CDR3 length: 13 amino acids. V gave up 11 bases and J gave up 9 bases; unmatched junction bases: 11. Germline loops: CDR1 MNHEY, CDR2 SMNVEV (reference sequence). The CDR3 sequence is CAVWDRGPNGQYF. The CDR3 coding sequence is TGTGCCGTCTGGGACAGGGGGCCCAACGGGCAGTACTTC.